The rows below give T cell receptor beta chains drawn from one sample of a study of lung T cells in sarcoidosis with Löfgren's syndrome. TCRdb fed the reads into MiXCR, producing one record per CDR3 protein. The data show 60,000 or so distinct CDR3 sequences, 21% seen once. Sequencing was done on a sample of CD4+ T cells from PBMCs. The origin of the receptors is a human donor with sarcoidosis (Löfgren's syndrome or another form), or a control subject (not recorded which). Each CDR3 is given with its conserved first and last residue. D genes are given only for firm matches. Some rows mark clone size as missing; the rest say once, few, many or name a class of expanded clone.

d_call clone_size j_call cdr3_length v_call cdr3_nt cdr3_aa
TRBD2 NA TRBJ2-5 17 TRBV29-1 TGCAGCGTTGTCGGTGTGTTGGGCGGGAGAGGGCAAGAGACCCAGTACTTC CSVVGVLGGRGQETQYF
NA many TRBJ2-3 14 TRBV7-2 TGTGCCAGCAGCTTAGCCAACCCGGGCGATACGCAGTATTTT CASSLANPGDTQYF
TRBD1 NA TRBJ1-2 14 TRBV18 TGTGCCAGCTCACCAGGGACAGACCACTATGGCTACACCTTC CASSPGTDHYGYTF
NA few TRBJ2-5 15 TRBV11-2 TGTGCCAGCAGCTTAGATGGACTTAACCAAGAGACCCAGTACTTC CASSLDGLNQETQYF
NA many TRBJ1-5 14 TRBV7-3 TGTGCCAGCAGCTTATATGGGACAAATAAGCCCCAGCATTTT CASSLYGTNKPQHF
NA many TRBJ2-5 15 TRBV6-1 TGTGCCAGCAGTGGCCGGGACACCCCCAGAGAGACCCAGTACTTC CASSGRDTPRETQYF
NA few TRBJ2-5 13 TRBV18 TGTGCCAGCCGAGGTCCTTCCCAAGAGACCCAGTACTTC CASRGPSQETQYF
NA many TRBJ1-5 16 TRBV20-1 TGCAGTGCTGCAGGGGTAGGAAGTTTTAGCAATCAGCCCCAGCATTTT CSAAGVGSFSNQPQHF
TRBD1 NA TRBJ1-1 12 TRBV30 TGTGCCTGGAGTGACAGGGGGCGTTCCGCTTTCTTT CAWSDRGRSAFF
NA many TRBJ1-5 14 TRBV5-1 TGCGCCAGCAGCTACGGAGCAGGCAATCAGCCCCAGCATTTT CASSYGAGNQPQHF
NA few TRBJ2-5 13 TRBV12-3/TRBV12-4 TGTGCCAGCCAAATGAACAGACGAGAGACCCAGTACTTC CASQMNRRETQYF
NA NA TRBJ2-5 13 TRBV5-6 TGTGCCAGCCGCCGAGCCGGCCAAGAGACCCAGTACTTC CASRRAGQETQYF
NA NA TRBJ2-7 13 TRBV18 TGTGCCAGCTCACCACAGGGGTCCTACGAGCAGTACTTC CASSPQGSYEQYF
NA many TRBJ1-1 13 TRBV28 TGTGCCAGCATGATAGGCTTTAACACTGAAGCTTTCTTT CASMIGFNTEAFF
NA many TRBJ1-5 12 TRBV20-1 TGCAGTGCTAGATCAGGCGATCAGCCCCAGCATTTT CSARSGDQPQHF
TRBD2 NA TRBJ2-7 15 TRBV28 TGTGCCAGCAGTCTCCAGGGACTAGCGGACTACGAGCAGTACTTC CASSLQGLADYEQYF
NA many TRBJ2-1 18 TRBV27 TGTGCCAGCAGTTCCCCAACGCCCGTTGTAGGTAAATACAATGAGCAGTTCTTC CASSSPTPVVGKYNEQFF
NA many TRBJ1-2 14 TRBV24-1 TGTGCCACCAGTGATTTTCAGGGCTCCTATGGCTACACCTTC CATSDFQGSYGYTF
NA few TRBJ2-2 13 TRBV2 TGTGCCAGCACGTTAGGACGCGCCGGGGAGCTGTTTTTT CASTLGRAGELFF
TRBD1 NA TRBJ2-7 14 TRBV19 TGTGCCAGTAGTCCGGACAGGAGGACCTACGAGCAGTACTTC CASSPDRRTYEQYF
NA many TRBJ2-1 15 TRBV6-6 TGTGCCAGCAGTTACGTCCAACAGCCATTGAATGAGCAGTTCTTC CASSYVQQPLNEQFF
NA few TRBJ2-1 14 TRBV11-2 TGTGCCAGCAGCCTTAGGTTTGGGGGCAATGAGCAGTTCTTC CASSLRFGGNEQFF
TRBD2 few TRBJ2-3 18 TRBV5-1 TGCGCCAGCAGCTCACTAGCGGGGGGCCGGGGGGCCCCAGATACGCAGTATTTT CASSSLAGGRGAPDTQYF
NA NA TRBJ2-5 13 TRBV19 TGTGCCAGTAGTATAAAAACGAGGGAGACCCAGTACTTC CASSIKTRETQYF
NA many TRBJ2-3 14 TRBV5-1 TGCGCCAGCAGCTCCCAGGGACTCGCAGATACGCAGTATTTT CASSSQGLADTQYF
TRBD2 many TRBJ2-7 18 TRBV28 TGTGCCAGCAGTTTCTACATAACTAGCGGGAGTCTCACCTACGAGCAGTACTTC CASSFYITSGSLTYEQYF
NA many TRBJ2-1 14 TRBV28 TGTGCCAGCAGTTCTCTAGCGTGGAACAATGAGCAGTTCTTC CASSSLAWNNEQFF
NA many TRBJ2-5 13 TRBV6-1 TGTGCCAGCAGCCCCGTCTGGGGGGAGACCCAGTACTTC CASSPVWGETQYF
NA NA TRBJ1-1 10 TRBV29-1 TGCAGCGGGAAGAACACTGAAGCTTTCTTT CSGKNTEAFF
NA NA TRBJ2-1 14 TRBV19 TGTGCCAGTAGTATCGGGCTAGCCAGTAATGAGCAGTTCTTC CASSIGLASNEQFF
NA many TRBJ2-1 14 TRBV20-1 TGCAGTGCTAGATCTAGCACCTCCTACAATGAGCAGTTCTTC CSARSSTSYNEQFF
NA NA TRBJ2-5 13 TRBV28 TGTGCCAGCAGTTCCCCAGGGCCCTTGGCCCAGTACTTC CASSSPGPLAQYF
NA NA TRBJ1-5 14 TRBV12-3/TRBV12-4 TGTGCCAGCAATTCCGGACAGTTCAATCAGCCCCAGCATTTT CASNSGQFNQPQHF
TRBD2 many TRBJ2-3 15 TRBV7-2 TGTGCCAGCAGCTCGACTAGCGGGAGAGGAGATACGCAGTATTTT CASSSTSGRGDTQYF
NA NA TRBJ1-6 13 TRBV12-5 TGTGCTAGTGGTTTGGACACCCGGTCACCCCTCCACTTT CASGLDTRSPLHF
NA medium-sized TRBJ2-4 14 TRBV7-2 TGTGCCAGCAGCTGGGGAAACGCCAAAAACATTCAGTACTTC CASSWGNAKNIQYF
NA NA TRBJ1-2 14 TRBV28 TGTGCCAGCAGCCCGTCACCTGGATTCCATGGCTACACCTTC CASSPSPGFHGYTF
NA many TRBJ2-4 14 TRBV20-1 TGCAGTGCTATCTCGGATACGGCCAAAAACATTCAGTACTTC CSAISDTAKNIQYF
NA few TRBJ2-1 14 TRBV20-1 TGCAGTGCTAGATTTCCGGGCCTGAGGAATGAGCAGTTCTTC CSARFPGLRNEQFF
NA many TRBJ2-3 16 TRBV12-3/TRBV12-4 TGTGCCAGCAGTCCAGGACAGCGCGGAGGCGCAGATACGCAGTATTTT CASSPGQRGGADTQYF
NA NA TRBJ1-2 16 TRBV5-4 TGTGCCAGCAGCCCGGGAGGTGGGCTCCCCAACTATGGCTACACCTTC CASSPGGGLPNYGYTF
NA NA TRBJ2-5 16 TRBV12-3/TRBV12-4 TGTGCCGGCAGTTTAGAGGGGGGAGTTCCCCAAGAGACCCAGTACTTC CAGSLEGGVPQETQYF
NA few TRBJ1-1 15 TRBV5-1 TGCGCCAGCAGCACCGGACAGAGTTCGAACACTGAAGCTTTCTTT CASSTGQSSNTEAFF
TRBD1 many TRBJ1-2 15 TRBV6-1 TGTGCCAGCACCACTACGACAGGGGCGTTCTATGGCTACACCTTC CASTTTTGAFYGYTF
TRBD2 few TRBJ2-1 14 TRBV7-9 TGTGCCAGCAGCCCGGATCTAGCGGTCAATGAGCAGTTCTTC CASSPDLAVNEQFF
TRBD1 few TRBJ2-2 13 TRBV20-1 TGCAGTGCAACGGACAGGGCGGTGAGGGAGCTGTTTTTT CSATDRAVRELFF
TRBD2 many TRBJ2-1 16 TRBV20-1 TGCAGTGCTACCCAGCTTAGCGGGGGGGCCGGGAATGAGCAGTTCTTC CSATQLSGGAGNEQFF
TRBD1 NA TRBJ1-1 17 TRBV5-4 TGTGCCAGCAACCTCCCGGGACAGAGAACTATGAACACTGAAGCTTTCTTT CASNLPGQRTMNTEAFF
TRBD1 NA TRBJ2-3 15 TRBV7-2 TGTGCCAGCGGGCCACAGGGGGCCGAGAGTGATACGCAGTATTTT CASGPQGAESDTQYF
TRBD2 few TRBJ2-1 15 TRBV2 TGTGCCAGCAGTCCTAAAGCGGGGGCGAACAATGAGCAGTTCTTC CASSPKAGANNEQFF